This TCR beta chain was retrieved from a study of shared clonotypes between healthy human individuals. Study-level findings and limits: It was anticipated that sequencing depth would influence how many clonotypes donors shared. Clonotypes shared by all four donors outscored non-shared clonotypes in generation probability.

Naive CD8 cells lacked CD45RO, underwent positive selection for CCR7 and left out terminally differentiated effector memory CD45RA+ cells. This clone was observed once. Its antigen is not identified. Deep-level assay runs were performed. On sorted subsets, replicate PCRs used 150 to 250 ng DNA, or 30,000 or so T cell genomes. The data were produced by immunoSEQ multiplex PCR, yet TCRdb's version contains in-frame clones alone and is incomplete. Of 800,000 or so clones in the sample, 96% were seen once. The germline gives CDR1 SGHTA, CDR2 FQGNSA. V lost 4 bases, J lost 6 bases, and 13 bases lay in between. The length of the CDR3 is 14 residues.

The chain joins TRBV7-2 to TRBJ1-5; D gene ambiguous. The sequence derives from a man aged 25-40 years in good health. The sequenced material came from naive CD8+ T cells sorted from blood. The CDR3 nucleotides are TGTGCCAGCAGCTCCAATCACAGATTTCAGCCCCAGCATTTT. It codes for CASSSNHRFQPQHF.